Sequencing of this TCR beta chain was carried out in a study of blood T cell repertoires in COVID-19. Study-wide context: COVID-19 samples from acute and convalescent phases originated in the United States, Italy and Spain. Sample material is recorded as cDNA or gDNA derived from T cells, B-cell-depleted T cells, or PBMCs.

Study processing details: Amplification of reference gene primers was used by the study to estimate nucleated cell counts. Profiled with immunoSEQ multiplex PCR; TCRdb holds only in-frame clones, not every one. Clone size and the V and J calls come from that table; the DNA yielded D and trimming. Found here are approximately 440,000 clones, 88% of them singletons; the top ten hold around an eighth. V gave up 1 base and J gave up 1 base, with 13 bases separating them. Germline V CDR1 and CDR2: SQVTM, ANQGSEA. The CDR3 totals 16 residues. Material for sequencing was peripheral blood. The chain carries TRBV29-1 and TRBJ2-2, with a tentative D call TRBD1 (5 bases). The receptor was derived from a woman between 45 and 65 years old with COVID-19, enrolled during active disease. CDR3: CSVEAGDSRNTGELFF. CDR3 nucleotide sequence: TGCAGCGTTGAAGCGGGCGACAGTCGGAACACCGGGGAGCTGTTTTTT.